The T cell receptor beta chain described here comes from a study of T cells after posttransplantation cyclophosphamide. A marrow graft followed busulfan-fludarabine conditioning, with cyclophosphamide on days +3 and +4. This CDR3 is 14 amino acids long. Looked up from germline, CDR1 is SGHTA and CDR2 is FQGNSA. The V end lost 4 bases, the J end lost 3 bases, and 12 bases lay between the germline ends. In this sample, this clone turned up many times. What it binds is unknown. Study-wide points: After PTCy, TRB diversity resembled that of CNI/methotrexate controls. Later blood repertoires were often dominated by clones from the donor CD8+ memory compartment.

Method: immunoSEQ multiplex PCR; TCRdb's copy keeps in-frame clones and lacks some. The sample gives about 3,300 clones, none seen only once, and the top ten clones hold 30% to 35%. The rearrangement uses TRBV7-2 and TRBJ1-2, with D unresolved. The receptor was isolated from a male patient aged 30 to 40 who received an allogeneic stem cell transplant from a related donor, was CMV-positive, and had acute GVHD only. A share of the T cells may be of graft donor origin. The specimen comprised PBMCs, sampled after allogeneic stem cell transplant with posttransplant cyclophosphamide. CDR3 region: CASSSNGPYYGYTF. In nucleotides, the CDR3 is TGTGCCAGCAGCTCCAATGGGCCATACTATGGCTACACCTTC.